The 8 T cell receptor beta chains given below trace back to one sample, sequenced in a study of blood T cell repertoires in COVID-19. Assay: immunoSEQ multiplex PCR; the TCRdb copy retains only in-frame clones and omits some. The sample records some 130,000 clones, 90% being singletons. The sequencing input was peripheral blood. These receptors all stem from a man aged 55 to 70 with COVID-19, enrolled during active disease.

The chain has TRBV7-9 and TRBJ1-4; TRBD1 aligns across 7 bases. V lost 5 bases to trimming and J lost 7 bases; unmatched junction nucleotides: 10. Germline CDR1 reads SEHNR; CDR2 reads FQNEAQ (reference sequence). CDR3 length equals 15 residues. The CDR3: CASSATGTDPEKLFF. DNA for the CDR3: TGTGCCAGCAGCGCCACCGGGACAGACCCTGAAAAACTGTTTTTT.

The chain uses TRBV25-1 and TRBJ1-4; D is possibly TRBD1 (6 bases). Germline CDR1 is MGHDK and CDR2 is SYGVNS. V gave up 7 bases and J gave up 5 bases, with 14 bases separating them. The CDR3 runs to 14 residues. The DNA for the CDR3 is TGTGCCAGCACCCTCTCGCAGGGGAATGAAAAACTGTTTTTT. Translation gives CASTLSQGNEKLFF. The full variable domain, rest sourced from reference TRBV25-1 and TRBJ1-4, is EADIYQTPRYLVIGTGKKITLECSQTMGHDKMYWYQQDPGMELHLIHYSYGVNSTEKGDLSSESTVSRIRTEHFPLTLESARPSHTSQYLCASTLSQGNEKLFFGSGTQLSVL.

This clone was counted between two and nine times. The rearrangement uses TRBV7-8 and TRBJ2-3; TRBD1 is a possible D gene (5 bases). CDR1 and CDR2 from the germline V gene are SGHVS and FQNEAQ. Trimming pared 1 base from V and 2 bases from J, leaving 13 bases between. The CDR3 length is 16 residues. The CDR3 sequence is CASSLVAGHDTDTQYF. As DNA, the CDR3 is TGTGCCAGCAGCTTAGTTGCAGGGCACGACACAGATACGCAGTATTTT. The entire variable domain, with the rest obtained from reference TRBV7-8 and TRBJ2-3, is as follows: GAGVSQSPRYKVAKRGQDVALRCDPISGHVSLFWYQQALGQGPEFLTYFQNEAQLDKSGLPSDRFFAERPEGSVSTLKIQRTQQEDSAVYLCASSLVAGHDTDTQYFGPGTRLTVL.

This clone occurred once. The genes are TRBV2 and TRBJ2-2; D perhaps matches TRBD2 (6 bases). The CDR3 is 13 amino acids. Trimming left V 11 bases short and J 6 bases short, with 16 bases between. Germline V lookup: CDR1 SNHLY, CDR2 FYNNEI. CDR3 region: CASREDPPGELFF. CDR3 sequence (DNA): TGTGCCTCTAGGGAGGACCCCCCCGGGGAGCTGTTTTTT.

V is TRBV10-2 and J is TRBJ1-2; D uncertain. Germline V lookup: CDR1 WSHSY, CDR2 SAAADI. Trimming took off 2 bases at V and 4 bases at J, with 11 bases between the two ends. CDR3 length: 14 residues. For the CDR3, the DNA is TGCGCCAGCAGTGAGGTGAGGGAGACCTATGGCTACACCTTC. Its protein is CASSEVRETYGYTF.

Here the CDR3 reads CASSFSGSSYEQYF. The CDR3 coding sequence is TGTGCCAGCAGCTTTTCCGGGAGCTCCTACGAGCAGTACTTC. The rearrangement joins TRBV7-9 to TRBJ2-7; TRBD2 might be the D (6 bases). The CDR3 runs to 14 residues. Germline V gene sequence: CDR1 SEHNR, CDR2 FQNEAQ (reference sequence). V was shortened by 3 bases and J by 0 bases, with 9 bases between the two germline ends.

The J gene is TRBJ2-5, the V gene TRBV2; 12 positions agree with TRBD2. From germline, CDR1 is SNHLY and CDR2 FYNNEI. V lost 3 bases, J lost 5 bases, and 10 bases stayed unmatched. This CDR3 region has 17 residues. In nucleotides, the CDR3 is TGTGCCAGCAGTGATATACTAGCGGGAGGAGGGGGGGAGACCCAGTACTTC. Translated, it gives CASSDILAGGGGETQYF.

The chain couples TRBV5-1 to TRBJ2-1; 7 bases are shared with TRBD2. Germline values: CDR1 SGHRS, CDR2 YFSETQ. Trimming at V came to 2 bases and at J to 6 bases, leaving 5 bases not matched to a gene. The CDR3 contains 14 residues. CDR3 in amino acids: CASSLGLAANEQFF. CDR3 nucleotide sequence: TGCGCCAGCAGCTTAGGCCTAGCGGCCAATGAGCAGTTCTTC. The full variable domain, its missing parts supplied by reference TRBV5-1 and TRBJ2-1, is KAGVTQTPRYLIKTRGQQVTLSCSPISGHRSVSWYQQTPGQGLQFLFEYFSETQRNKGNFPGRFSGRQFSNSRSEMNVSTLELGDSALYLCASSLGLAANEQFFGPGTRLTVL.